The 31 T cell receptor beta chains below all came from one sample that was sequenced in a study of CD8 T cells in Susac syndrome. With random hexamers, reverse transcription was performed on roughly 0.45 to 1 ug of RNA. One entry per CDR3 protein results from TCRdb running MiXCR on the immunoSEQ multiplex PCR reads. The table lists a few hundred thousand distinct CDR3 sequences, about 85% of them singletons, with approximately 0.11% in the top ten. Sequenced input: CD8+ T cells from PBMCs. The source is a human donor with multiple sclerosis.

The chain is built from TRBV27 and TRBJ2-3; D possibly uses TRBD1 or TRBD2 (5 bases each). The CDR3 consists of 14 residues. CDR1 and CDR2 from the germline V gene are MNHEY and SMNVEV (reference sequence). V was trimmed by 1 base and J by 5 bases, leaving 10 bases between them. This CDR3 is CASSLWGMGDTQYF. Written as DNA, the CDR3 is TGTGCCAGCAGTTTATGGGGGATGGGAGATACGCAGTATTTT.

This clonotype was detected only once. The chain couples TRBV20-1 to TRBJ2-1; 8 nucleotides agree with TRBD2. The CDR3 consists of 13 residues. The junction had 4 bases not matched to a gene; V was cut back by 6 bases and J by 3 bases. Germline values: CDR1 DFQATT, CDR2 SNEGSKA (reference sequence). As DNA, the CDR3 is TGCAGTGCCCGGACTAGCAGCTACAATGAGCAGTTCTTC. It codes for CSARTSSYNEQFF.

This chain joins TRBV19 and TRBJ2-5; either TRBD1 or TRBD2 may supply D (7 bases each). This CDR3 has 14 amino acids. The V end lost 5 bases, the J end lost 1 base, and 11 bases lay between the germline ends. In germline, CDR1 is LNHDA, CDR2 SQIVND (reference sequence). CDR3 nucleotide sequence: TGTGCCAGTAGTGCGGGGGACAGCCAAGAGACCCAGTACTTC. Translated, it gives CASSAGDSQETQYF.

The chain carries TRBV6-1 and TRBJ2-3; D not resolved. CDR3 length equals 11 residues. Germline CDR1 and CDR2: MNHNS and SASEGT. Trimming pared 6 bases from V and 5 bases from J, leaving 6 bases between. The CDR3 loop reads CASRRGDTQYF. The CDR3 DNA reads TGTGCCAGCAGGCGCGGAGATACGCAGTATTTT.

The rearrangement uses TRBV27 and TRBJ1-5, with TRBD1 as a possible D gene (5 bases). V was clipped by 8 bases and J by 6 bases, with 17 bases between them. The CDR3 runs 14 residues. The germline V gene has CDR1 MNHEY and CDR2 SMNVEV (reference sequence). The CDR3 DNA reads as TGTGCCAGCGGAACTGGGACTGGGGGTCAGCCCCAGCATTTT. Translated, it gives CASGTGTGGQPQHF.

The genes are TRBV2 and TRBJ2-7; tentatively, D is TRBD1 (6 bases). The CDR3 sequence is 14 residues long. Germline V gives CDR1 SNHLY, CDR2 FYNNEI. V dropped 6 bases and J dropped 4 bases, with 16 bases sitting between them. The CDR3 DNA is TGTGCCAGCAGGAGGACAGTCCTACTATACGAGCAGTACTTC. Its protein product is CASRRTVLLYEQYF.

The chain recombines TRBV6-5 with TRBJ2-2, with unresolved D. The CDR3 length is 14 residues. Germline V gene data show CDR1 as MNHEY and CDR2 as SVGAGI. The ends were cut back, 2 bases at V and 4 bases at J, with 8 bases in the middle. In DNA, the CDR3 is TGTGCCAGCAGTTACGGAGAACGCACCGGGGAGCTGTTTTTT. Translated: CASSYGERTGELFF.

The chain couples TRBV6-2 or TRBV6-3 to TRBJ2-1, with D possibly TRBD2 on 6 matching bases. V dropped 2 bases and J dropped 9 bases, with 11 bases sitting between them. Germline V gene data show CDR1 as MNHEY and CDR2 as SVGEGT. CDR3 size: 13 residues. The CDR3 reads CASSYGRETEQFF. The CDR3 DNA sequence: TGTGCCAGCAGTTACGGGCGGGAAACTGAGCAGTTCTTC.

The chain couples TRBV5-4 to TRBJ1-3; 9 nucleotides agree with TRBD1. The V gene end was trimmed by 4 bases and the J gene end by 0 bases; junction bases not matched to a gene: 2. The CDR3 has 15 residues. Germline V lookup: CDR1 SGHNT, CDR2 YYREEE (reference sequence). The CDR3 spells CASSRGQGSGNTIYF. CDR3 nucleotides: TGTGCCAGCAGCAGGGGACAGGGCTCTGGAAACACCATATATTTT. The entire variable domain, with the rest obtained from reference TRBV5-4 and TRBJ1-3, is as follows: ETGVTQSPTHLIKTRGQQVTLRCSSQSGHNTVSWYQQALGQGPQFIFQYYREEENGRGNFPPRFSGLQFPNYSSELNVNALELDDSALYLCASSRGQGSGNTIYFGEGSWLTVV.

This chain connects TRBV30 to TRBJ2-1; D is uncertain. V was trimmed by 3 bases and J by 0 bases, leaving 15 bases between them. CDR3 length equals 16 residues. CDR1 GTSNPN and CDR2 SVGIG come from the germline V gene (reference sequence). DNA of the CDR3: TGTGCCTGGAGGGATCTGGCGGCCCACTCCTACAATGAGCAGTTCTTC. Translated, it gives CAWRDLAAHSYNEQFF. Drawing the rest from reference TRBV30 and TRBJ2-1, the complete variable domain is SQTIHQWPATLVQPVGSPLSLECTVEGTSNPNLYWYRQAAGRGLQLLFYSVGIGQISSEVPQNLSASRPQDRQFILSSKKLLLSDSGFYLCAWRDLAAHSYNEQFFGPGTRLTVL.

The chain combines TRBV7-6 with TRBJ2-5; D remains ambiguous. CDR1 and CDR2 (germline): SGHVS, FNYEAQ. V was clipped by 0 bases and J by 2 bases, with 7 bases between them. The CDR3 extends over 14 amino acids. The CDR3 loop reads CASSLAGPQETQYF. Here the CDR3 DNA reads TGTGCCAGCAGCTTAGCCGGACCTCAAGAGACCCAGTACTTC.

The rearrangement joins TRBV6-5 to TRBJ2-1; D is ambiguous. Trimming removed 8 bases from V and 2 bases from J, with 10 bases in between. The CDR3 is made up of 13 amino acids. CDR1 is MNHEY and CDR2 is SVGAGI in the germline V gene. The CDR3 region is CASVSVPYNEQFF. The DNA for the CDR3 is TGTGCCAGCGTCAGTGTACCCTACAATGAGCAGTTCTTC.

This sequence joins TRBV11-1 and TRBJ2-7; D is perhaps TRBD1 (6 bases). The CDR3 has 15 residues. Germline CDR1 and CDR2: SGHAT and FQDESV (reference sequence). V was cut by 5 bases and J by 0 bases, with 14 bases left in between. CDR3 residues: CASSPAADSSYEQYF. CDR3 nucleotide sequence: TGTGCCAGCAGCCCTGCAGCGGACAGCTCCTACGAGCAGTACTTC.

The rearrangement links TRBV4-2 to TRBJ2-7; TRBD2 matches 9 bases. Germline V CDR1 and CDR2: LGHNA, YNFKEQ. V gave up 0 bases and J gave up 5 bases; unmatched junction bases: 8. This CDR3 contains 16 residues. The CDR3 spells CASSQEEEAGGNEQYF. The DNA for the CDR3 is TGTGCCAGCAGCCAAGAGGAAGAGGCGGGAGGGAACGAGCAGTACTTC.

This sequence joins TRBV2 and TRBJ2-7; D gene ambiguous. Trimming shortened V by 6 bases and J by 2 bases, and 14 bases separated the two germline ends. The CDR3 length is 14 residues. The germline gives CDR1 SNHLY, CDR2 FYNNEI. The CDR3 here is CASREQHPTYEQYF. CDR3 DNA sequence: TGTGCCAGCAGGGAACAGCACCCGACCTACGAGCAGTACTTC.

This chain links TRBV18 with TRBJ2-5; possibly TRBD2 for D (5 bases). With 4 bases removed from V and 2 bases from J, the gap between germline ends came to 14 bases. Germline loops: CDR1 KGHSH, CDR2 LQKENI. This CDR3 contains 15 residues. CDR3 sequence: CASSLDRGIQETQYF. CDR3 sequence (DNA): TGTGCCAGCTCACTAGACCGGGGTATACAAGAGACCCAGTACTTC. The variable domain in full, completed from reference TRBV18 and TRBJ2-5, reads NAGVMQNPRHLVRRRGQEARLRCSPMKGHSHVYWYRQLPEEGLKFMVYLQKENIIDESGMPKERFSAEFPKEGPSILRIQQVVRGDSAAYFCASSLDRGIQETQYFGPGTRLLVL.

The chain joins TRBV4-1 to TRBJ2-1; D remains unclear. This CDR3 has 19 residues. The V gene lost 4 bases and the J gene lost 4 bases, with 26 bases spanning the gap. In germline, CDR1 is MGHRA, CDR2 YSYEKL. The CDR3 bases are TGCGCCAGCAGCCGCCAGTCCGAGGCCCTAATTCATTTTTACAATGAGCAGTTCTTC. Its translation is CASSRQSEALIHFYNEQFF.

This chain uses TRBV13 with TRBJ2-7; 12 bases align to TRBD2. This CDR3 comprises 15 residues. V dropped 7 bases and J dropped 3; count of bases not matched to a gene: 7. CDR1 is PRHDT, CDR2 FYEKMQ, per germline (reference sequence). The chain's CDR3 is CASTDRTSGDYEQYF. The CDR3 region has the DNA TGTGCCAGCACCGACCGGACTAGCGGGGACTACGAGCAGTACTTC. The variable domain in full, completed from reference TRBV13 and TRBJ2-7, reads AAGVIQSPRHLIKEKRETATLKCYPIPRHDTVYWYQQGPGQDPQFLISFYEKMQSDKGSIPDRFSAQQFSDYHSELNMSSLELGDSALYFCASTDRTSGDYEQYFGPGTRLTVT.

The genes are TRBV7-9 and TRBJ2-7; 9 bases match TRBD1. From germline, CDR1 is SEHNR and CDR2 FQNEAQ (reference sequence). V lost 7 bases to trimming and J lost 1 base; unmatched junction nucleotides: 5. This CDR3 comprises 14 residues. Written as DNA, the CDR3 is TGTGCCAGCACCCCGGGACAGGGATCCTACGAGCAGTACTTC. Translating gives CASTPGQGSYEQYF.

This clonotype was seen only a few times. As DNA, the CDR3 is TGTGCCAGCAGTTTATCGGAGCGGGAGCAGTTCTTC. Translating it yields CASSLSEREQFF. The chain is built from TRBV27 and TRBJ2-1, with D possibly TRBD2 on 5 matching bases. Looked up from germline, CDR1 is MNHEY and CDR2 is SMNVEV (reference sequence). The V gene lost 0 bases and the J gene lost 10 bases, with 7 bases spanning the gap. The CDR3 spans 12 residues.

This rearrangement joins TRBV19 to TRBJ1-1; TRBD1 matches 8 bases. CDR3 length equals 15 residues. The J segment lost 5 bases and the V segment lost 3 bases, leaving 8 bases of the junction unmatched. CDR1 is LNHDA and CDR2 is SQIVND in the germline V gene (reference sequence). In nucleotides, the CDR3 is TGTGCCAGTAGTATCTCCAGGGGGCCGGGGACTGAAGCTTTCTTT. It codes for CASSISRGPGTEAFF.

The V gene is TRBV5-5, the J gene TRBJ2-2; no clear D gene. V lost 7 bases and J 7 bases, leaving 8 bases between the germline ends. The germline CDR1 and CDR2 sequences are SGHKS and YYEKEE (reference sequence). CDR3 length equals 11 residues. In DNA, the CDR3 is TGTGCCAGCGCATTTCGCGGGGAGCTGTTTTTT. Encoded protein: CASAFRGELFF. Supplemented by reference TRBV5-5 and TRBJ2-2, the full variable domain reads DAGVTQSPTHLIKTRGQQVTLRCSPISGHKSVSWYQQVLGQGPQFIFQYYEKEERGRGNFPDRFSARQFPNYSSELNVNALLLGDSALYLCASAFRGELFFGEGSRLTVL.

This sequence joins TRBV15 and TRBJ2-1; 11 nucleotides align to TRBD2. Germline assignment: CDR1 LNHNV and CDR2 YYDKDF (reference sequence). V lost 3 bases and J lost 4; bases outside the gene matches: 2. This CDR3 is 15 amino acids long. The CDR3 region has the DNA TGTGCCACCAGCAGGACTAGCGGGACTTACAATGAGCAGTTCTTC. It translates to CATSRTSGTYNEQFF.

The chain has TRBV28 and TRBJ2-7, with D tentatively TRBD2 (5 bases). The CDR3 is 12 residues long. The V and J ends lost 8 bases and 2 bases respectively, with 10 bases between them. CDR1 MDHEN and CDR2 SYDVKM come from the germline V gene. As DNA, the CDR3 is TGTGCCAGCGCAATCGGGACCTACGAGCAGTACTTC. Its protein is CASAIGTYEQYF. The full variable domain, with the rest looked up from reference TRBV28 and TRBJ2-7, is DVKVTQSSRYLVKRTGEKVFLECVQDMDHENMFWYRQDPGLGLRLIYFSYDVKMKEKGDIPEGYSVSREKKERFSLILESASTNQTSMYLCASAIGTYEQYFGPGTRLTVT.

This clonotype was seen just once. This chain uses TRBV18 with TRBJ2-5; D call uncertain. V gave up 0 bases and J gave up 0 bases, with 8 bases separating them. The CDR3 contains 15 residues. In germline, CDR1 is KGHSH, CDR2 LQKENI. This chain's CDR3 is CASSPPPGYQETQYF. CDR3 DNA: TGTGCCAGCTCACCACCGCCCGGGTACCAAGAGACCCAGTACTTC.

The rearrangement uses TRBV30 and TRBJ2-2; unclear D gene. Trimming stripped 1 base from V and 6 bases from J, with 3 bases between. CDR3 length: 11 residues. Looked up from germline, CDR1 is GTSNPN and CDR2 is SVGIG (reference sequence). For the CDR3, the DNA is TGTGCCTGGAGTGAAGCCGGGGAGCTGTTTTTT. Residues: CAWSEAGELFF.

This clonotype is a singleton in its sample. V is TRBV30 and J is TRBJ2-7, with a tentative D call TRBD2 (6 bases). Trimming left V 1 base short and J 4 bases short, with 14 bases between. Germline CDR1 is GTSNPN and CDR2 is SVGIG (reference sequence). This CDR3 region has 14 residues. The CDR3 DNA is TGTGCCTGGAGTGGTGATAGCGGAAATTACGAGCAGTACTTC. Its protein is CAWSGDSGNYEQYF.

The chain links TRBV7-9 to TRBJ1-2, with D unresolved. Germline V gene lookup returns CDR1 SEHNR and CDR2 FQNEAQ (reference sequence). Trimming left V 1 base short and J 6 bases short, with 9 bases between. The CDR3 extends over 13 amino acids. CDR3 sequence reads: CASSLGPYHGYTF. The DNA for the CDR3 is TGTGCCAGCAGCTTAGGTCCGTACCATGGCTACACCTTC.

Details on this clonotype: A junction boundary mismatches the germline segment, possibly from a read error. The CDR3 spells CASSLDWDSANNELFF. CDR3 DNA sequence: TGTGCCAGCAGCCTAGATTGGGACAGCGCTAACAATGAGCTGTTCTTC. The chain has TRBV6-1 and TRBJ2-1; 7 positions agree with TRBD1. Germline V gene lookup returns CDR1 MNHNS and CDR2 SASEGT. This CDR3 has 16 residues.

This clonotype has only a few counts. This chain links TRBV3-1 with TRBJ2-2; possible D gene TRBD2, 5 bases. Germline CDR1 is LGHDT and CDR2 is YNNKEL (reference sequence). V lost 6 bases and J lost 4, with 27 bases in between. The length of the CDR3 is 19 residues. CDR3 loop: CASRKDPDSNALGTGELFF. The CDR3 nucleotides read TGTGCCAGCAGAAAAGATCCGGACTCCAACGCCCTAGGCACCGGGGAGCTGTTTTTT. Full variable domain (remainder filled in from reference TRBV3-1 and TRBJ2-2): DTAVSQTPKYLVTQMGNDKSIKCEQNLGHDTMYWYKQDSKKFLKIMFSYNNKELIINETVPNRFSPKSPDKAHLNLHINSLELGDSAVYFCASRKDPDSNALGTGELFFGEGSRLTVL.

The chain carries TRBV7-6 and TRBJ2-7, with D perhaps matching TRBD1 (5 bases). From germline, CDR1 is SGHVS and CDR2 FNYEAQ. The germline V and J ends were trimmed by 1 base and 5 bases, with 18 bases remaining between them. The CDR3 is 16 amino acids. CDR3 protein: CASSLEGWSRVHEQYF. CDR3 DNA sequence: TGTGCCAGCAGCTTAGAGGGTTGGAGCAGGGTACACGAGCAGTACTTC.